This TCR beta chain comes out of a study of T cell changes during pregnancy in multiple sclerosis. The germline V gene has CDR1 SNHLY and CDR2 FYNNEI. V was cut by 0 bases and J by 4 bases, with 10 bases left in between. The CDR3 loop spans 14 amino acids. TCRdb's table, derived via immunoSEQ multiplex PCR, lists solely in-frame clones and lacks some. In the table there are 70,000 to 100,000 clones, around 93% of which are singletons. The origin of this receptor is a female donor in good health, enrolled as a control in a pregnancy study. Here the sequenced sample was peripheral blood, taken in the third trimester of pregnancy. The rearrangement uses TRBV2 and TRBJ2-7, with D possibly TRBD1 on 6 matching bases. The CDR3 loop reads CASSEAGQIYEQYF. The CDR3 DNA sequence: TGTGCCAGCAGTGAAGCCGGACAGATATACGAGCAGTACTTC.